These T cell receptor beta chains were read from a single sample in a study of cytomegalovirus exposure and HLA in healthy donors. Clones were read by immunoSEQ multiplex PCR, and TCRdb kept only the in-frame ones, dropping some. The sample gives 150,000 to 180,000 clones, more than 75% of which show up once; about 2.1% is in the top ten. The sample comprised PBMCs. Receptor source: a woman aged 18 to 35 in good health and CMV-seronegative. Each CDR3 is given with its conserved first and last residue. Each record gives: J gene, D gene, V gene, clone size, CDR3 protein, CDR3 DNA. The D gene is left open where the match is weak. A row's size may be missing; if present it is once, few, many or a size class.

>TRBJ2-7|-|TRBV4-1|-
CASSQERRGRSYEQYF
TGCGCCAGCAGCCAAGAGAGGAGGGGGCGATCCTACGAGCAGTACTTC
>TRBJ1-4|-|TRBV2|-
CASGGGAGEKLFF
TGTGCCAGCGGAGGCGGGGCGGGAGAAAAACTGTTTTTT
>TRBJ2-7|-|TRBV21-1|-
CASSRSAGGGEPYEQYF
TGTGCCAGCAGCCGAAGCGCCGGTGGTGGGGAGCCCTACGAGCAGTACTTC
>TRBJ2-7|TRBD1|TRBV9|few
CASSGTGYEQYF
TGTGCCAGCAGCGGGACAGGCTACGAGCAGTACTTC
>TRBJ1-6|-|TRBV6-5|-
CASSYSSQGGISPLHF
TGTGCCAGCAGTTACTCGAGCCAGGGAGGGATTTCACCCCTCCACTTT
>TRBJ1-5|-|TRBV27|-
CASGTADQPQHF
TGTGCCAGCGGGACTGCCGATCAGCCCCAGCATTTT
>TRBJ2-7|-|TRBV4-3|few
CASSQDVSHEQYF
TGCGCCAGCAGCCAAGATGTGAGCCACGAGCAGTACTTC
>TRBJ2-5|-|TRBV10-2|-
CASSPRIREERRETQYF
TGCGCCAGCAGTCCTAGAATCCGGGAAGAACGACGGGAGACCCAGTACTTC
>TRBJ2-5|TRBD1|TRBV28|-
CASSGQGRTETQYF
TGTGCCAGCAGCGGACAGGGAAGAACAGAGACCCAGTACTTC
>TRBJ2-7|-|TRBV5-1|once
CASSLGVGDYEQYF
TGCGCCAGCAGCTTGGGAGTCGGAGACTACGAGCAGTACTTC
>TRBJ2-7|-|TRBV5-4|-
CASSLGRRWDEQYF
TGTGCCAGCAGCTTGGGGCGGCGATGGGACGAGCAGTACTTC
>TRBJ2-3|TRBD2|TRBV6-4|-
CASSDGLAGGTDTQYF
TGTGCCAGCAGTGACGGACTAGCGGGAGGGACAGATACGCAGTATTTT
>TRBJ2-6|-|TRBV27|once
CASSLRAGSGANVLTF
TGTGCCAGCAGTTTGAGGGCGGGCTCTGGGGCCAACGTCCTGACTTTC
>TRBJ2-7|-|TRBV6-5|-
CASSYSGQASYEQYF
TGTGCCAGCAGTTACTCGGGTCAGGCCTCCTACGAGCAGTACTTC
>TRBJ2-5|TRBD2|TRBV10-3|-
CAISEGLAGGQETQYF
TGTGCCATCAGTGAGGGGCTAGCGGGAGGGCAAGAGACCCAGTACTTC
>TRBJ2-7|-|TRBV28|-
CASSSGGPAGEQYF
TGTGCCAGCAGCTCCGGGGGGCCGGCGGGCGAGCAGTACTTC